The clone carrying this T cell receptor beta chain was picked up many times. Its antigen is undetermined. This entry is derived from a study of human T cells and chemical hapten exposure. Study conclusions and caveats: TCRs above 1 in 1000 frequency did not change with DPC sensitization.

As to time point: patch test 1, 2 weeks after DPC sensitization. As to treatment: therapeutic diphenylcyclopropenone sensitization with weekly scalp DPC. Germline V gene lookup returns CDR1 SGHDT and CDR2 YYEEEE. Trimming removed 1 base from V and 2 bases from J, with 8 bases in between. The CDR3 sequence is 14 residues long. TCRdb called the RACE reads again in MiXCR, with one record for every CDR3 protein. The table has 380,000 or so distinct CDR3 sequences, about 4.4% seen once. The sequences come from whole blood, collected in connection with sensitization to the hapten diphenylcyclopropenone (DPC). The chain has TRBV5-6 and TRBJ2-3; D remains unclear. The receptor was isolated from a woman aged 45 to 65 with alopecia areata. Some clones in this sample may be carry-over from other donors' samples. CDR3 in DNA: TGTGCCAGCAGCTTGAGACGGGCCACAGATACGCAGTATTTT. It specifies CASSLRRATDTQYF.